Ten or more counts support the clone carrying this T cell receptor (beta chain). CD8+CD57+ cell expansion had been shown by flow cytometry in patients chosen for sequencing. The data derive from a study of CD8+CD57+ T cells in acquired aplastic anemia. About the research overall: The study obtained an average of about 3.4 ug of DNA from sorted CD4+ and CD8+ cells.

Germline CDR1 reads SGDLS; CDR2 reads YYNGEE. The length of the CDR3 is 13 residues. J lost 7 bases, V lost 0 bases, and 3 bases had no gene match. TCR beta VDJ and CDR3 profiling used genomic DNA as template. One entry per CDR3 protein, called by TCRdb with MiXCR from the reads. The repertoire includes roughly 500,000 distinct CDR3 sequences, approximately 33% of them detected once, and less than 0.85% sits in the top ten. This clonotype was sampled from a human donor with aplastic anemia. Material for sequencing was sorted CD4+, CD8+, or CD8+CD57+ T cells (not recorded which) from PBMCs. This chain links TRBV9 with TRBJ1-1; 7 bases align to TRBD1. CDR3 sequence: CASSVAGDSEAFF. Here the CDR3 DNA reads TGTGCCAGCAGCGTAGCTGGGGACAGTGAAGCTTTCTTT.